Listed here are 20 T cell receptor beta chains from one sample, sequenced in a study of OX40 agonist ivuxolimab in advanced cancers. The repertoire was sequenced with immunoSEQ multiplex PCR; TCRdb's copy has only in-frame clones and lacks some. Of tens of thousands of clones in the sample, about 88% were seen once. The source was CD4+ or CD8+ T cells sorted from blood, collected in a trial of the OX40 agonist ivuxolimab. The origin of the receptors is an adult with an advanced solid tumor such as melanoma, head and neck, liver or kidney cancer.

V and J are TRBV5-6 and TRBJ1-3, with unresolved D. The ends were cut back, 0 bases at V and 1 base at J, with 8 bases in the middle. The CDR3 spans 15 residues. Germline loops: CDR1 SGHDT, CDR2 YYEEEE. CDR3 sequence reads: CASSLGLGSGNTIYF. CDR3 DNA: TGTGCCAGCAGCTTGGGCCTGGGGTCTGGAAACACCATATATTTT.

The chain has TRBV10-3 and TRBJ2-2; no firm D call. Looked up from germline, CDR1 is ENHRY and CDR2 is SYGVKD. The CDR3 consists of 13 residues. Trimming left V 0 bases short and J 4 bases short, with 3 bases between. The CDR3 region is CAISESGTGELFF. The CDR3 DNA reads as TGTGCCATCAGTGAGTCGGGCACCGGGGAGCTGTTTTTT.

The count of this clone is one. This chain connects TRBV19 to TRBJ2-5; 12 bases line up with TRBD1. The V gene end was trimmed by 5 bases and the J gene end by 2 bases; junction bases not matched to a gene: 3. The germline gives CDR1 LNHDA, CDR2 SQIVND (reference sequence). There are 15 residues in the CDR3. CDR3 sequence reads: CASSPGQGAQETQYF. CDR3 sequence (DNA): TGTGCCAGTAGTCCGGGACAGGGGGCTCAAGAGACCCAGTACTTC.

The chain couples TRBV2 to TRBJ1-6; weak D call: TRBD1 (5 bases). CDR1 is SNHLY, CDR2 FYNNEI, per germline. Trimming cost V 4 bases and J 7 bases, with 14 bases left between them. The CDR3 has 15 amino acids. In nucleotides, the CDR3 is TGTGCCAGCAGTGTCTCCAGGGTTGGCAATTCACCCCTCCACTTT. Residues: CASSVSRVGNSPLHF.

This clone showed up just a few times. CDR3 region: CASSVGYGSSYEQYF. The CDR3 bases are TGCGCCAGCAGCGTCGGGTATGGGAGCTCCTACGAGCAGTACTTC. This rearrangement joins TRBV5-1 to TRBJ2-7; D may be TRBD2 (5 bases). The CDR3 covers 15 residues. CDR1 and CDR2 (germline): SGHRS, YFSETQ. V lost 4 bases, J lost 0 bases, and 14 bases lay in between.

The V call is TRBV27, the J call TRBJ2-1; 13 bases line up with TRBD2. Per germline, CDR1 MNHEY and CDR2 SMNVEV (reference sequence). V lost 4 bases, J lost 6 bases, and 9 bases stayed unmatched. The CDR3 extends over 17 amino acids. This CDR3 reads CASSSGQGLAGSNEQFF. Written as DNA, the CDR3 is TGTGCCAGCAGTTCCGGACAGGGACTAGCGGGAAGCAATGAGCAGTTCTTC.

The chain uses TRBV2 and TRBJ1-1; perhaps TRBD1 as D (5 bases). In germline, CDR1 is SNHLY, CDR2 FYNNEI. Deletions cut 5 bases from V and 4 bases from J, with 14 bases between. This CDR3 region has 14 residues. This CDR3 reads CASSPRGAATEAFF. The CDR3 region has the DNA TGTGCCAGCAGTCCTAGAGGGGCGGCCACTGAAGCTTTCTTT.

This chain uses TRBV7-2 with TRBJ2-2, with 13 bases fitting TRBD2. The V gene end was trimmed by 4 bases and the J gene end by 5 bases; junction bases not matched to a gene: 7. CDR1 is SGHTA, CDR2 FQGNSA, per germline. This CDR3 region has 17 residues. CDR3 sequence (DNA): TGTGCCAGCAGCTCCACCGGGACTAGCGGGATTACCGGGGAGCTGTTTTTT. It translates to CASSSTGTSGITGELFF.

The chain carries TRBV6-1 and TRBJ2-7; D may be TRBD1 or TRBD2 (5 bases each). There are 14 residues in the CDR3. From germline, CDR1 is MNHNS and CDR2 SASEGT. V dropped 5 bases and J dropped 2 bases, with 13 bases sitting between them. This chain's CDR3 is CASSSTPGPYEQYF. The CDR3 bases are TGTGCCAGCAGTTCAACGCCGGGACCCTACGAGCAGTACTTC.

The chain recombines TRBV18 with TRBJ1-1; no firm D call. Germline V gives CDR1 KGHSH, CDR2 LQKENI. The CDR3 covers 14 residues. V dropped 6 bases and J dropped 7 bases, with 18 bases sitting between them. Here the CDR3 DNA reads TGTGCCAGCTCCCCTCCCGGGAATCCTTTTGAAGCTTTCTTT. Translating it yields CASSPPGNPFEAFF. Drawing the rest from reference TRBV18 and TRBJ1-1, the complete variable domain is NAGVMQNPRHLVRRRGQEARLRCSPMKGHSHVYWYRQLPEEGLKFMVYLQKENIIDESGMPKERFSAEFPKEGPSILRIQQVVRGDSAAYFCASSPPGNPFEAFFGQGTRLTVV.

This chain uses TRBV5-8 with TRBJ2-3; TRBD1 agrees at 7 bases. CDR3 length equals 15 residues. Trimming at V came to 4 bases and at J to 3 bases, leaving 8 bases not matched to a gene. Per the germline V gene, CDR1 is SGHTS and CDR2 is YDEGEE. The chain's CDR3 is CASSRGGGRTDTQYF. As DNA, the CDR3 is TGTGCCAGCAGCCGAGGGGGCGGTCGGACAGATACGCAGTATTTT.

The chain combines TRBV4-2 with TRBJ1-4; 7 positions agree with TRBD1. The CDR3 consists of 16 residues. Trimming removed 4 bases from V and 2 bases from J; junction bases left unmatched: 7. CDR1 LGHNA and CDR2 YNFKEQ come from the germline V gene. CDR3 nucleotide sequence: TGTGCCAGCAGCCCATACCAGGGGGACACTAATGAAAAACTGTTTTTT. Protein product: CASSPYQGDTNEKLFF.

The chain employs TRBV5-5 and TRBJ2-7; 10 nucleotides line up with TRBD2. This CDR3 has 17 residues. J was trimmed by 5 bases and V by 4 bases; bases with no gene match: 15. Per the germline V gene, CDR1 is SGHKS and CDR2 is YYEKEE (reference sequence). CDR3 in amino acids: CASSRRTSGGRGDEQYF. The CDR3 DNA reads as TGTGCCAGCAGCCGTCGGACTAGCGGAGGACGAGGGGACGAGCAGTACTTC.

The V call is TRBV4-2, the J call TRBJ2-7; D is perhaps TRBD2 (6 bases). Germline V gene lookup returns CDR1 LGHNA and CDR2 YNFKEQ. The CDR3 covers 16 residues. V lost 4 bases and J lost 0, with 16 bases in between. CDR3 loop: CASSRGESSGSYEQYF. CDR3 nucleotide sequence: TGTGCCAGCAGCCGAGGAGAAAGTAGCGGCTCCTACGAGCAGTACTTC.

The chain joins TRBV1 to TRBJ2-7; the tabulated D call, TRBD2, remains unverified against the DNA. TRBV1 is a listed pseudogene. There are 15 residues in the CDR3. This chain's CDR3 is CTSSHGTSLEEEQYF. CDR3 bases: TGCACCAGCAGCCACGGCACTAGCTTAGAGGAAGAGCAGTACTTC.

The V call is TRBV7-8, the J call TRBJ2-2; TRBD1 matches at 7 bases. Germline CDR1 reads SGHVS; CDR2 reads FQNEAQ. CDR3 length: 16 residues. V shed 3 bases and J 0 bases; nucleotides not matched to a gene: 4. The CDR3 DNA follows: TGTGCCAGCAGCTTGGGTCAGGGGGCGAACACCGGGGAGCTGTTTTTT. It translates to CASSLGQGANTGELFF.

CDR3 coding DNA: TGTGCCAGCAGCTTAGATTCGGATAGGATCTACGAGCAGTACTTC. Translating gives CASSLDSDRIYEQYF. The genes are TRBV7-2 and TRBJ2-7; D uncertain. CDR3 length: 15 residues. Deletions cut 1 base from V and 3 bases from J, with 13 bases between. Looked up from germline, CDR1 is SGHTA and CDR2 is FQGNSA.

A word on this clone: Sequence at one end of the junction differs from germline and may be a read error. The gene calls are TRBV4-2 and TRBJ2-3; 9 nucleotides align to TRBD2. Germline V gene data show CDR1 as LGHNA and CDR2 as YNFKEQ. CDR3 size: 16 residues. The CDR3 DNA is TGTGCCAGCAGCCAAGCCTTGCGGGAGGGCACCGATACGCAGTATTTT. Protein: CASSQALREGTDTQYF.

DNA for the CDR3: TGTGCCAGCAGCTTACTCACTAGCGGGAGGCAAGATACGCAGTATTTT. Its protein product is CASSLLTSGRQDTQYF. The chain recombines TRBV5-4 with TRBJ2-3; 12 bases are shared with TRBD2. The CDR3 runs to 16 residues. Germline V CDR1 and CDR2: SGHNT, YYREEE (reference sequence). J lost 5 bases, V lost 2 bases, and 6 bases had no gene match.

The J gene is TRBJ2-2, the V gene TRBV11-2; weak D call: TRBD2 (6 bases). CDR1 is SGHAT, CDR2 FQNNGV, per germline. Trimming took off 5 bases at V and 12 bases at J, with 25 bases between the two ends. This CDR3 contains 16 residues. CDR3 loop: CASSRNTGTAKDQLFF. The CDR3 nucleotides read TGTGCCAGCAGCAGAAATACTGGGACTGCTAAGGACCAGCTGTTTTTT.